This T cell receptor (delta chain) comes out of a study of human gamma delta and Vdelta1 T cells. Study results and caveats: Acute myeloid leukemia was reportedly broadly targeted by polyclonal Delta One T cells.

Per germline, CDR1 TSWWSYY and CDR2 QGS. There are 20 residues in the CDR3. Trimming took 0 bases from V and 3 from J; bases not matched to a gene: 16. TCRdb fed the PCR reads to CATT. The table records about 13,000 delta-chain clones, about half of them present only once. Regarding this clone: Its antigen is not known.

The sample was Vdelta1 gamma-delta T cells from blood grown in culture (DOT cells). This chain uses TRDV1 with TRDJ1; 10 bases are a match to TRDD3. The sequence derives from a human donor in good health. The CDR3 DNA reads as TGTGCTCTTGGGGAACTGAGGCCCCCCTGGGGGATAGTCCAGTCCGATAAACTCATCTTT. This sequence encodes CALGELRPPWGIVQSDKLIF.